The rows below give T cell receptor beta chains drawn from one sample of a study of blood T cell repertoires in COVID-19. Data came from immunoSEQ multiplex PCR; TCRdb stores just in-frame clones and leaves some out. The top ten clones hold 1% of a sample with 320,000 or so clones, 87% of them seen once. Specimen: PBMCs or T cells enriched from blood (not recorded which). The receptors were sampled from a woman in her 30s who had recovered from COVID-19. Each CDR3 is given with its conserved first and last residue. Fields, in order: V gene, D gene, J gene, clone size, CDR3 protein, CDR3 DNA. The D gene is left open where the match is weak. Size values are once, few and many counts, or a class for expanded clones, and some rows have none.

>TRBV2|TRBD1|TRBJ2-2|-
CASSPRTGVTGELFF
TGTGCCAGCAGCCCTCGGACAGGGGTAACCGGGGAGCTGTTTTTT
>TRBV5-1|TRBD1|TRBJ2-2|once
CASSGTGVNTGELFF
TGCGCCAGCAGTGGGACAGGGGTTAACACCGGGGAGCTGTTTTTT
>TRBV18|-|TRBJ1-1|once
CASSGRRSNTEAFF
TGTGCCAGCTCAGGGCGCAGGTCGAACACTGAAGCTTTCTTT
>TRBV19|-|TRBJ2-1|once
CASSLRATGLYNEQFF
TGTGCCAGTAGTCTCAGAGCCACGGGACTTTACAATGAGCAGTTCTTC
>TRBV7-9|TRBD1|TRBJ1-5|-
CASRGDRDHQPQHF
TGTGCCAGCAGGGGGGACAGGGATCATCAGCCCCAGCATTTT
>TRBV28|TRBD1|TRBJ1-4|-
CASSSMGTGGEKLFF
TGTGCCAGCAGCTCTATGGGGACAGGGGGGGAAAAACTGTTTTTT
>TRBV4-3|TRBD1|TRBJ1-2|once
CASSHLDRGVQGYTF
TGCGCCAGCAGCCACCTGGACAGGGGTGTGCAAGGCTACACCTTC
>TRBV19|-|TRBJ1-5|-
CASSTKVTGFYSNQPQHF
TGTGCCAGTAGTACCAAAGTTACAGGGTTCTATAGCAATCAGCCCCAGCATTTT
>TRBV13|TRBD1|TRBJ2-3|-
CASSFGQATDTQYF
TGTGCCAGCAGCTTTGGACAGGCTACAGATACGCAGTATTTT
>TRBV28|TRBD1|TRBJ1-2|-
CASKEGAGNGYTF
TGTGCCAGCAAGGAGGGGGCTGGGAATGGCTACACCTTC
>TRBV28|TRBD1|TRBJ1-1|-
CASSHPGQGDSEAFF
TGTGCCAGCAGTCATCCGGGACAGGGGGACTCTGAAGCTTTCTTT
>TRBV27|TRBD1|TRBJ1-5|-
CASSLNRGRGNQPQHF
TGTGCCAGCAGTTTAAATAGGGGGCGCGGCAATCAGCCCCAGCATTTT
>TRBV6-1|-|TRBJ1-2|-
CASSERTSYGYTF
TGTGCCAGCAGTGAGAGGACAAGCTATGGCTACACCTTC
>TRBV5-4|TRBD1|TRBJ1-2|-
CASSLDGQGAFYGYTF
TGTGCCAGCAGCTTGGATGGACAGGGGGCTTTCTATGGCTACACCTTC
>TRBV2|-|TRBJ1-1|-
CASSEGGPGTEAFF
TGTGCCAGCAGTGAAGGGGGGCCGGGAACTGAAGCTTTCTTT
>TRBV11-2|-|TRBJ2-3|-
CASSRGAWGDYSSTDTQYF
TGTGCCAGCAGCCGGGGCGCGTGGGGGGATTATTCTAGCACAGATACGCAGTATTTT
>TRBV7-8|TRBD1|TRBJ1-1|-
CASSLGWAGGTEAFF
TGTGCCAGCAGCTTGGGTTGGGCAGGGGGGACTGAAGCTTTCTTT
>TRBV12-5|-|TRBJ2-1|-
CASGLVTYTETLYNEQFF
TGTGCTAGTGGTTTGGTAACGTATACAGAAACCTTGTACAATGAGCAGTTCTTC
>TRBV27|-|TRBJ2-6|-
CASSRTGTNGANVLTF
TGTGCCAGCAGTCGAACAGGGACAAATGGGGCCAACGTCCTGACTTTC
>TRBV5-1|-|TRBJ2-7|-
CASSLDAGSYEQYF
TGCGCCAGCAGCTTGGATGCAGGCTCCTACGAGCAGTACTTC
>TRBV5-5|-|TRBJ1-4|-
CASSLGSQRAANEKLFF
TGTGCCAGCAGCTTGGGGAGTCAGCGGGCGGCTAATGAAAAACTGTTTTTT
>TRBV5-1|-|TRBJ1-2|few
CASSLGAGSGYTF
TGCGCCAGCAGCTTGGGGGCAGGGTCCGGCTACACCTTC
>TRBV3-1/TRBV3-2|-|TRBJ2-1|-
CASSPYRGGYNEQFF
TGTGCCAGCAGCCCATACAGGGGGGGGTACAATGAGCAGTTCTTC
>TRBV7-2|-|TRBJ2-3|-
CASSLEGGPGLVTDTQYF
TGTGCCAGCAGCTTAGAAGGGGGCCCGGGACTAGTTACAGATACGCAGTATTTT
>TRBV6-5|-|TRBJ1-2|-
CASVNPGDYGYTF
TGTGCCAGCGTAAACCCGGGAGACTATGGCTACACCTTC
>TRBV7-6|-|TRBJ2-2|-
CASSLKTRGTGELFF
TGTGCCAGCAGCTTAAAGACCAGGGGCACCGGGGAGCTGTTTTTT
>TRBV27|TRBD1|TRBJ1-4|-
CASRSTGVNEKLFF
TGTGCCAGCAGATCGACAGGGGTTAATGAAAAACTGTTTTTT
>TRBV14|-|TRBJ1-1|-
CASSQDRGWETFF
TGTGCCAGCAGCCAAGATAGGGGGTGGGAGACTTTCTTT
>TRBV19|-|TRBJ1-2|-
CASRNRQATNYGYTF
TGTGCCAGTAGGAATCGGCAGGCGACTAACTATGGCTACACCTTC
>TRBV28|TRBD2|TRBJ2-7|-
CASTSGGPTYEQYF
TGTGCCAGCACAAGCGGGGGGCCCACCTACGAGCAGTACTTC
>TRBV5-1|TRBD1|TRBJ2-7|few
CASSLSGTGNEQYF
TGCGCCAGCAGCTTATCCGGGACAGGGAACGAGCAGTACTTC
>TRBV7-2|-|TRBJ1-4|once
CASSLGQSNEKLFF
TGTGCCAGCAGCTTAGGACAGAGTAATGAAAAACTGTTTTTT
>TRBV10-3|TRBD1|TRBJ2-7|-
CAISGGLTTIPEQYF
TGTGCCATCTCAGGGGGCCTGACCACCATCCCCGAGCAGTACTTC
>TRBV20-1|-|TRBJ1-1|-
CSAREGSEAFF
TGCAGTGCTAGAGAGGGGAGTGAAGCTTTCTTT
>TRBV12-5|-|TRBJ1-1|-
CASGFGGKNTEAFF
TGTGCTAGTGGTTTTGGAGGGAAGAACACTGAAGCTTTCTTT
>TRBV6-5|-|TRBJ2-1|-
CASSRGGYNEQFF
TGTGCCAGCAGTAGGGGGGGGTACAATGAGCAGTTCTTC
>TRBV7-8|TRBD1|TRBJ1-1|-
CASSTGTGGSTEAFF
TGTGCCAGCAGCACCGGGACAGGGGGAAGCACTGAAGCTTTCTTT
>TRBV6-5|TRBD1|TRBJ1-5|-
CASLGQGYQPQHF
TGTGCCAGCCTGGGACAGGGGTATCAGCCCCAGCATTTT
>TRBV12-5|-|TRBJ1-1|-
CASGGQNTEAFF
TGTGCTAGTGGGGGACAGAACACTGAAGCTTTCTTT
>TRBV25-1|TRBD2|TRBJ2-2|-
CASSESGGAYTGELFF
TGTGCCAGCAGTGAATCCGGGGGGGCATACACCGGGGAGCTGTTTTTT
>TRBV2|-|TRBJ1-2|-
CASSVSRGSVGGYTF
TGTGCCAGCAGTGTCAGCAGGGGCAGTGTTGGTGGCTACACCTTC
>TRBV2|-|TRBJ2-3|once
CASIGRPSTDTQYF
TGTGCCAGCATCGGCCGCCCTAGTACAGATACGCAGTATTTT
>TRBV3-1/TRBV3-2|TRBD1|TRBJ2-2|once
CASSQGTGGTGELFF
TGTGCCAGCAGCCAAGGGACAGGGGGGACCGGGGAGCTGTTTTTT
>TRBV5-1|-|TRBJ1-1|-
CASSSGSHTEAFF
TGCGCCAGCAGCTCCGGGTCTCACACTGAAGCTTTCTTT
>TRBV20-1|-|TRBJ1-2|-
CSASGAYGYTF
TGCAGTGCTAGTGGAGCCTATGGCTACACCTTC
>TRBV28|-|TRBJ1-1|-
CASRTNGGAFF
TGTGCCAGCAGGACCAATGGCGGAGCTTTCTTT
>TRBV6-1|TRBD1|TRBJ1-6|many
CASSTTGSGSPLHF
TGTGCCAGCAGTACGACAGGGTCCGGTTCACCCCTCCACTTT
>TRBV7-9|-|TRBJ1-3|-
CASSWTSGNTIYF
TGTGCCAGCAGCTGGACTTCTGGAAACACCATATATTTT
>TRBV10-2|TRBD2|TRBJ2-3|once
CASSPTSGMSDTQYF
TGCGCCAGCAGCCCGACTAGCGGGATGTCAGATACGCAGTATTTT